This T cell receptor beta chain was captured in a study of control samples from healthy donors and cancer patients. Per germline, CDR1 LNHNV and CDR2 YYDKDF (reference sequence). The CDR3 extends over 14 amino acids. V was clipped by 4 bases and J by 5 bases; unmatched bases: 5. The protocol was immunoSEQ multiplex PCR, while the TCRdb copy is restricted to in-frame clones and leaves out a portion. The sample yields more than 10,000 clones, more than 85% seen once. The chain is built from TRBV15 and TRBJ2-5; 9 nucleotides line up with TRBD1. Material: PBMCs. This clonotype was sampled from a man older than 75 with lung cancer. Here the CDR3 DNA reads TGTGCCACCAGCAAACAGGGGGCAGGGGAGACCCAGTACTTC. Residues: CATSKQGAGETQYF.